The next 23 T cell receptor beta chains were all read from a single sample in a study of blood T cell repertoires in COVID-19. Assay used: immunoSEQ multiplex PCR; TCRdb lists only in-frame clones, some missing. The sample lists 200,000 or so clones, 70% to 90% occurring once. The sample comprised peripheral blood. The receptors derive from a man in his fifties or sixties with acute or convalescent COVID-19.

The rearrangement uses TRBV2 and TRBJ1-2; maybe TRBD1 (5 bases). Germline assignment: CDR1 SNHLY and CDR2 FYNNEI. Trimming shortened V by 4 bases and J by 5 bases, and 11 bases separated the two germline ends. The CDR3 has 13 amino acids. CDR3 loop: CASSVGGRYGYTF. In DNA form, the CDR3 reads TGTGCCAGCAGTGTGGGGGGGAGGTATGGCTACACCTTC.

The rearrangement links TRBV30 to TRBJ1-1; D is uncertain. Germline V lookup: CDR1 GTSNPN, CDR2 SVGIG (reference sequence). The CDR3 totals 14 residues. V lost 5 bases, J lost 1 base, and 14 bases lay in between. Written as DNA, the CDR3 is TGTGCCTGGGGACTCCTACGCACGAACACTGAAGCTTTCTTT. It is translated as CAWGLLRTNTEAFF.

The chain carries TRBV28 and TRBJ1-6, with D uncertain. The CDR3 has 15 amino acids. The V end was cut by 6 bases, the J end by 0 bases, with 9 bases between. In germline, CDR1 is MDHEN, CDR2 SYDVKM. Written as DNA, the CDR3 is TGTGCCAGCAGCCTCCTCAGCTCCTATAATTCACCCCTCCACTTT. Amino acid sequence: CASSLLSSYNSPLHF.

This clone has only one observation. The chain recombines TRBV4-2 with TRBJ1-5; TRBD1 aligns across 8 bases. The CDR3 is made up of 18 amino acids. Unmatched junction bases numbered 11, after V lost 1 base and J lost 3 bases. Germline V CDR1 and CDR2: LGHNA, YNFKEQ. This CDR3 is CASSQGGEAGGPNQPQHF. DNA for the CDR3: TGTGCCAGCAGCCAAGGAGGAGAAGCAGGGGGCCCCAATCAGCCCCAGCATTTT.

This chain uses TRBV28 with TRBJ1-2, with D hard to call. V was shortened by 1 base and J by 2 bases, with 14 bases between the two germline ends. The CDR3 length is 16 residues. Germline V gives CDR1 MDHEN, CDR2 SYDVKM. Here the CDR3 reads CASSLSRRYSNYGYTF. The CDR3 DNA reads TGTGCCAGCAGTTTATCCAGGAGGTACTCCAACTATGGCTACACCTTC.

The J gene is TRBJ2-5, the V gene TRBV5-1; 15 bases are shared with TRBD2. The CDR3 sequence is 17 residues long. The germline CDR1 and CDR2 sequences are SGHRS and YFSETQ. Trimming took 0 bases from V and 5 from J; bases not matched to a gene: 5. CDR3: CASSLEGTSGRLETQYF. The CDR3 DNA reads as TGCGCCAGCAGCTTGGAAGGGACTAGCGGGAGGTTGGAGACCCAGTACTTC. Complete variable domain (other parts from reference TRBV5-1 and TRBJ2-5): KAGVTQTPRYLIKTRGQQVTLSCSPISGHRSVSWYQQTPGQGLQFLFEYFSETQRNKGNFPGRFSGRQFSNSRSEMNVSTLELGDSALYLCASSLEGTSGRLETQYFGPGTRLLVL.

The chain carries TRBV5-8 and TRBJ2-4, with D possibly TRBD1 on 8 matching bases. CDR1 is SGHTS and CDR2 is YDEGEE in the germline V gene. The CDR3 length is 17 residues. Trimming left V 0 bases short and J 1 base short, with 14 bases between. The CDR3 DNA follows: TGTGCCAGCAGCTTGGACAGGGGGGGAATGGCCAAAAACATTCAGTACTTC. This codes for CASSLDRGGMAKNIQYF. Filled out from reference TRBV5-8 and TRBJ2-4, the complete variable domain reads EAGVTQSPTHLIKTRGQQATLRCSPISGHTSVYWYQQALGLGLQFLLWYDEGEERNRGNFPPRFSGRQFPNYSSELNVNALELEDSALYLCASSLDRGGMAKNIQYFGAGTRLSVL.

This chain uses TRBV7-3 with TRBJ1-2, with 9 bases aligning to TRBD1. Germline loops: CDR1 SGHTA, CDR2 FQGTGA. The CDR3 extends over 14 amino acids. Trimming at V came to 4 bases and at J to 8 bases, leaving 8 bases not matched to a gene. DNA for the CDR3: TGTGCCAGCAGCTCACGGACAGGGGTGGAGGGCTACACCTTC. Translating it yields CASSSRTGVEGYTF.

This chain joins TRBV18 and TRBJ2-2, with 12 bases aligning to TRBD2. Looked up from germline, CDR1 is KGHSH and CDR2 is LQKENI. The CDR3 has 18 residues. J lost 3 bases, V lost 6 bases, and 11 bases had no gene match. CDR3 in DNA: TGTGCCAGCTCCCTAAGGACTAGCGGGATGGCGGACACCGGGGAGCTGTTTTTT. It yields the protein CASSLRTSGMADTGELFF.

In its sample, this clone was seen once. The chain combines TRBV28 with TRBJ1-5; tentatively, D is TRBD1 (5 bases). Germline V gene data show CDR1 as MDHEN and CDR2 as SYDVKM. The CDR3 spans 15 residues. The V and J ends lost 4 bases and 0 bases respectively, with 10 bases between them. The CDR3 protein is CASSSLGHSNQPQHF. In nucleotides, the CDR3 is TGTGCCAGCAGTTCGCTGGGGCATAGCAATCAGCCCCAGCATTTT.

The chain carries TRBV28 and TRBJ2-3, with a weak D call TRBD2 (6 bases). The germline CDR1 and CDR2 sequences are MDHEN and SYDVKM. The germline V and J ends were trimmed by 4 bases and 4 bases, with 18 bases remaining between them. The CDR3 is 16 amino acids. The CDR3 sequence: CASSSGGGPGADTQYF. CDR3 in DNA: TGTGCCAGCAGTTCGGGCGGAGGGCCTGGGGCAGATACGCAGTATTTT.

This clone has only one observation. The chain employs TRBV19 and TRBJ2-1; tentatively, D is TRBD1 (5 bases). Germline V lookup: CDR1 LNHDA, CDR2 SQIVND (reference sequence). The length of the CDR3 is 15 residues. Trimming took off 5 bases at V and 8 bases at J, with 19 bases between the two ends. CDR3 in amino acids: CASSGARVLSDEQFF. The DNA of the CDR3 is TGTGCCAGTAGTGGGGCCAGGGTACTTTCGGATGAGCAGTTCTTC.

The chain combines TRBV2 with TRBJ1-5, with D tentatively TRBD1 (5 bases). The germline gives CDR1 SNHLY, CDR2 FYNNEI. Trimming removed 6 bases from V and 6 bases from J, with 18 bases in between. The CDR3 loop spans 15 amino acids. In nucleotides, the CDR3 is TGTGCCAGCAGGGGTTCCGGGGGTTCTTTTCAGCCCCAGCATTTT. Its translation: CASRGSGGSFQPQHF. Using reference TRBV2 and TRBJ1-5 for the parts outside the CDR3, the full variable domain is EPEVTQTPSHQVTQMGQEVILRCVPISNHLYFYWYRQILGQKVEFLVSFYNNEISEKSEIFDDQFSVERPDGSNFTLKIRSTKLEDSAMYFCASRGSGGSFQPQHFGDGTRLSIL.

Concerning this clone itself: Relative to the germline gene, one junction end is altered; a read error may explain this. The chain couples TRBV19 to TRBJ2-5; TRBD2 agrees at 12 bases. Germline V gives CDR1 LNHDA, CDR2 SQIVND (reference sequence). The CDR3 is made up of 13 amino acids. The CDR3: CASSSRGLAGLDF. In DNA, the CDR3 is TGTGCCAGTAGCTCCCGAGGACTAGCGGGATTGGACTTC.

This chain joins TRBV6-6 and TRBJ1-1; maybe TRBD1 (5 bases). The V gene lost 10 bases and the J gene lost 0 bases, with 15 bases spanning the gap. The CDR3 sequence is 14 residues long. Germline V gives CDR1 MNHNY, CDR2 SVGAGI (reference sequence). CDR3 nucleotide sequence: TGTGCCACCGAGGATCCGGGGGTGAACACTGAAGCTTTCTTT. Residues: CATEDPGVNTEAFF.

Here the CDR3 reads CASSIEPTGDEQFF. DNA for the CDR3: TGTGCCAGTAGTATAGAACCGACAGGGGACGAGCAGTTCTTC. The chain has TRBV19 and TRBJ2-1; 8 bases match TRBD1. From germline, CDR1 is LNHDA and CDR2 SQIVND (reference sequence). This CDR3 has 14 amino acids. The V gene end was trimmed by 0 bases and the J gene end by 10 bases; junction bases not matched to a gene: 5.

This clone was recorded only once. The gene calls are TRBV7-2 and TRBJ1-2; D gene uncertain. Germline loops: CDR1 SGHTA, CDR2 FQGNSA. This CDR3 is 12 amino acids long. V was pared by 1 base and J by 6 bases, with 6 bases between. CDR3 nucleotides: TGTGCCAGCAGCTTAGGCGCGGATGGCTACACCTTC. It yields the protein CASSLGADGYTF.

The genes are TRBV19 and TRBJ2-1; 11 bases fit TRBD2. From germline, CDR1 is LNHDA and CDR2 SQIVND (reference sequence). The CDR3 has 16 residues. With 6 bases clipped from V and 8 bases from J, the junction kept 12 bases outside the gene matches. DNA for the CDR3: TGTGCCAGTAGCAGACCGGGACTAGCGGAGGGGCATGAGCAGTTCTTC. This encodes CASSRPGLAEGHEQFF.

This clone occurred once. V usage is TRBV3-1 (or the pseudogene TRBV3-2) and J usage is TRBJ2-4; D is unclear. Germline-derived CDR1 and CDR2 are LGHDT and YNNKEL (reference sequence). The CDR3 length is 14 residues. The germline V and J ends were trimmed by 3 bases and 2 bases, with 8 bases remaining between them. The chain's CDR3 is CASSHFISKNIQYF. CDR3 coding DNA: TGTGCCAGCAGCCATTTTATATCCAAAAACATTCAGTACTTC.

The chain is built from TRBV6-4 and TRBJ1-1; a weak D match, TRBD1 (6 bases). Looked up from germline, CDR1 is MRHNA and CDR2 is SNTAGT. The CDR3 runs 12 residues. With 0 bases removed from V and 11 bases from J, the gap between germline ends came to 10 bases. CDR3: CASSDSKGVAFF. CDR3 DNA sequence: TGTGCCAGCAGTGACTCGAAGGGGGTGGCTTTCTTT.

This chain links TRBV5-6 with TRBJ2-2; weak D call: TRBD2 (5 bases). Germline V lookup: CDR1 SGHDT, CDR2 YYEEEE. There are 14 residues in the CDR3. Trimming removed 7 bases from V and 1 base from J, with 11 bases in between. CDR3 sequence reads: CASAGGENTGELFF. In DNA, the CDR3 is TGTGCCAGCGCGGGCGGAGAGAACACCGGGGAGCTGTTTTTT.

The V and J genes are TRBV10-3 and TRBJ2-5; D is possibly TRBD2 (6 bases). The CDR3 loop spans 13 amino acids. Trimming left V 6 bases short and J 3 bases short, with 11 bases between. Germline V lookup: CDR1 ENHRY, CDR2 SYGVKD. CDR3 in DNA: TGTGCCATCAGATACGGGACTGAAGAGACCCAGTACTTC. This encodes CAIRYGTEETQYF.

The rearrangement links TRBV3-1 (or the pseudogene TRBV3-2) to TRBJ2-5; TRBD2 aligns across 7 bases. J was trimmed by 4 bases and V by 1 base; bases with no gene match: 6. Germline V CDR1 and CDR2: LGHDT, YNNKEL (reference sequence). The CDR3 totals 15 residues. CDR3: CASSQVGRASETQYF. DNA of the CDR3: TGTGCCAGCAGCCAAGTTGGGAGGGCCTCAGAGACCCAGTACTTC.